The 4 T cell receptor beta chains given below trace back to one sample, sequenced in a study of cytomegalovirus exposure and HLA in healthy donors. Vbeta (60) and Jbeta (13) primers were used in the PCR. The data were produced by immunoSEQ multiplex PCR, yet TCRdb's version contains in-frame clones alone and is incomplete. The sample yields some 150,000 clones, roughly 77% seen once. Sequenced material: PBMCs. Receptors were obtained from a human donor in good health.

As for this clone: At one boundary the junction diverges from the germline segment, which might be a read error. The chain couples TRBV4-2 to TRBJ1-2, with D unclear. The CDR3 sequence is 14 residues long. Per germline, CDR1 LGHNA and CDR2 YNFKEQ. The CDR3 protein is CASNTIGHPAGYPF. The CDR3 DNA reads TGTGCCAGCAACACAATCGGCCACCCAGCGGGCTACCCCTTC.

This sequence joins TRBV9 and TRBJ1-4; 9 bases fit TRBD1. With V trimmed by 4 bases and J by 0 bases, 10 bases remained unmatched. CDR1 is SGDLS, CDR2 YYNGEE, per germline. This CDR3 contains 18 residues. The CDR3 coding sequence is TGTGCCAGCAGCCCCCTGGGACAGGGCTTTGCAACTAATGAAAAACTGTTTTTT. Amino acids: CASSPLGQGFATNEKLFF. Full variable domain (rest looked up from reference TRBV9 and TRBJ1-4): DSGVTQTPKHLITATGQRVTLRCSPRSGDLSVYWYQQSLDQGLQFLIQYYNGEERAKGNILERFSAQQFPDLHSELNLSSLELGDSALYFCASSPLGQGFATNEKLFFGSGTQLSVL.

The chain has TRBV30 and TRBJ2-3; TRBD1 is a possible D gene (6 bases). The CDR3 consists of 15 residues. In germline, CDR1 is GTSNPN, CDR2 SVGIG (reference sequence). V was cut by 1 base and J by 3 bases, with 14 bases left in between. The DNA of the CDR3 is TGTGCCTGGAGTGCCCCAGGGGCTCGTACAGATACGCAGTATTTT. This sequence encodes CAWSAPGARTDTQYF.

This clone was counted once. DNA for the CDR3: TGTGCCAGCAGTGGGATAGCGGAAGAGACCCAGTACTTC. It encodes CASSGIAEETQYF. The chain is built from TRBV2 and TRBJ2-5; tentative D call: TRBD2 (6 bases). The CDR3 is 13 amino acids. CDR1 SNHLY and CDR2 FYNNEI come from the germline V gene. Trimming left V 4 bases short and J 3 bases short, with 9 bases between. The full variable domain, rest sourced from reference TRBV2 and TRBJ2-5, is EPEVTQTPSHQVTQMGQEVILRCVPISNHLYFYWYRQILGQKVEFLVSFYNNEISEKSEIFDDQFSVERPDGSNFTLKIRSTKLEDSAMYFCASSGIAEETQYFGPGTRLLVL.